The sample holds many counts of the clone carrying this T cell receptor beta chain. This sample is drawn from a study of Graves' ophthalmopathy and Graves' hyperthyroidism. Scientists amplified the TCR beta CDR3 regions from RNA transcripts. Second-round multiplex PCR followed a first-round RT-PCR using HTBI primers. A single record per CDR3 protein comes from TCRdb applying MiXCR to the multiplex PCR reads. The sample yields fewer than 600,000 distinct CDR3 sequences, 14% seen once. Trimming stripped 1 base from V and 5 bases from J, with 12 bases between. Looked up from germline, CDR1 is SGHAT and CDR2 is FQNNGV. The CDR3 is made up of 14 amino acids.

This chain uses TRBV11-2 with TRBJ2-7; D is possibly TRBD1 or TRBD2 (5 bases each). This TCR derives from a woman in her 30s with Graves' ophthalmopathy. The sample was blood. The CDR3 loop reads CASSLGDGLHEQYF. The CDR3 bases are TGTGCCAGCAGCTTAGGGGACGGACTCCACGAGCAGTACTTC. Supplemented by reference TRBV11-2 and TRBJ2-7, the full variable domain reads EAGVAQSPRYKIIEKRQSVAFWCNPISGHATLYWYQQILGQGPKLLIQFQNNGVVDDSQLPKDRFSAERLKGVDSTLKIQPAKLEDSAVYLCASSLGDGLHEQYFGPGTRLTVT.